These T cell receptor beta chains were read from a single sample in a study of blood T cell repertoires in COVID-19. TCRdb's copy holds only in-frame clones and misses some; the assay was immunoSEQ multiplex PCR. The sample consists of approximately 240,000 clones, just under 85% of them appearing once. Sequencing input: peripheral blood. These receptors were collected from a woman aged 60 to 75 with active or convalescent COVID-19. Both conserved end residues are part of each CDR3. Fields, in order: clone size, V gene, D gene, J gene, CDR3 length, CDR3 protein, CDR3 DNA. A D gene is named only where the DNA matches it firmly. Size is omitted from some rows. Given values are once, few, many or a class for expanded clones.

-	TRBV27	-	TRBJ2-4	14	CASSLYPGSNIQYF	TGTGCCAGCAGTTTATACCCGGGGTCAAACATTCAGTACTTC
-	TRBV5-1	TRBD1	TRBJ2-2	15	CASSSNRGNTGELFF	TGCGCCAGCAGCTCGAACAGGGGGAACACCGGGGAGCTGTTTTTT
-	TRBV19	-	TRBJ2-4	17	CASSILREHLAKNIQYF	TGTGCCAGTAGTATCCTACGTGAGCATCTAGCCAAAAACATTCAGTACTTC
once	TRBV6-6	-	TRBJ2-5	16	CASSYTLLDSRETQYF	TGTGCCAGCAGTTACACCCTACTGGACAGCCGGGAGACCCAGTACTTC
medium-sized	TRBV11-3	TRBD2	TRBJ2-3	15	CASSFRAGSTDTQYF	TGTGCCAGCAGCTTTAGAGCGGGGAGCACAGATACGCAGTATTTT
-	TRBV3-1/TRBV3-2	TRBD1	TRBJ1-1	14	CASSQVTGVTEAFF	TGTGCCAGCAGCCAGGTCACAGGGGTAACTGAAGCTTTCTTT
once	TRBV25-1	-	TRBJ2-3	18	CASSESPGGDSSTDTQYF	TGTGCCAGCAGTGAATCTCCCGGAGGCGATTCTAGCACAGATACGCAGTATTTT
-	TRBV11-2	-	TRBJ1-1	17	CASSFTPGSAGNTEAFF	TGTGCCAGCAGCTTCACTCCCGGGTCGGCGGGGAACACTGAAGCTTTCTTT
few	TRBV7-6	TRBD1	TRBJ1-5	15	CASSLGTGSNQPQHF	TGTGCCAGCAGCCTCGGGACAGGCTCCAATCAGCCCCAGCATTTT
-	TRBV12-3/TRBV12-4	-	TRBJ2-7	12	CASSLHSYEQYF	TGTGCCAGCAGTTTACACTCCTACGAGCAGTACTTC
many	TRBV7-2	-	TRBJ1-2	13	CASSSSGFLGYTF	TGTGCCAGCAGCTCCTCAGGGTTTTTAGGCTACACCTTC
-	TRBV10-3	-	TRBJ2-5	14	CAISESNNEETQYF	TGTGCCATCAGTGAGTCGAACAACGAAGAGACCCAGTACTTC
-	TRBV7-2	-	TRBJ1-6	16	CASSLAFSSYNSPLHF	TGTGCCAGCAGCTTAGCGTTTAGCTCCTATAATTCACCCCTCCACTTT
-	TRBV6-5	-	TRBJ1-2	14	CASSRTGDHYGYTF	TGTGCCAGCAGCCGCACAGGTGATCACTATGGCTACACCTTC
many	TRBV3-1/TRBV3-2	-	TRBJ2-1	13	CASSQEQGRPQFF	TGTGCCAGCAGCCAAGAACAGGGCCGTCCGCAGTTCTTC
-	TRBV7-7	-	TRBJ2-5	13	CASSLGQQETQYF	TGTGCTAGCAGCTTAGGGCAGCAAGAGACCCAGTACTTC
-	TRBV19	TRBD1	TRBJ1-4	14	CASNRRPTGEKLFF	TGTGCCAGTAACCGCCGGCCGACAGGGGAAAAACTGTTTTTT
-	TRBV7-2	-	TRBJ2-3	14	CASSLPGLADTQYF	TGTGCCAGCAGCTTACCGGGACTCGCAGATACGCAGTATTTT
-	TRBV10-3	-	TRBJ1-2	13	CAITGGGWHGYTF	TGTGCCATCACGGGGGGCGGTTGGCATGGCTACACCTTC
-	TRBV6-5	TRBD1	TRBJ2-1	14	CASRPGQGIGEQFF	TGTGCCAGCAGACCGGGACAGGGGATCGGCGAACAGTTCTTC
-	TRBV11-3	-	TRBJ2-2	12	CASSLIRQELFF	TGTGCCAGCAGCTTGATCAGACAGGAGCTGTTTTTT
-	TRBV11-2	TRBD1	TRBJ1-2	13	CASRSQGAYGYTF	TGTGCCAGCAGAAGTCAGGGGGCCTATGGCTACACCTTC
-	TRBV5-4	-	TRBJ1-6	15	CASSFMGQENSPLHF	TGTGCCAGCAGCTTTATGGGGCAGGAGAATTCACCCCTCCACTTT
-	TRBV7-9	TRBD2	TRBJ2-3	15	CASSSSGGETDTQYF	TGTGCCAGCAGTTCCTCGGGGGGAGAGACAGATACGCAGTATTTT
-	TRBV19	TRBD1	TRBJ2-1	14	CASRPQGAYNEQFF	TGTGCCAGTCGCCCTCAGGGGGCCTACAATGAGCAGTTCTTC